One sample yielded the 21 T cell receptor beta chains listed below, sequenced in a study of human T cells and chemical hapten exposure. Described time point: healthy volunteer bleed at 6 weeks. Before extraction, the whole blood was not fractionated, and total RNA was taken from it. In TCRdb, the RACE reads were re-called with MiXCR into one record per CDR3 protein. The sample yields fewer than 50,000 distinct CDR3 sequences, 3.7% seen once. Material for sequencing was whole blood. These receptors came from a human donor in good health. Some clones in this sample may be carry-over from other donors' samples.

This clonotype came up a few times. This chain links TRBV15 with TRBJ2-2, with a tentative D call TRBD1 (6 bases). Deletions cut 3 bases from V and 4 bases from J, with 12 bases between. This CDR3 has 15 residues. The V gene's germline CDR1 is LNHNV and CDR2 YYDKDF (reference sequence). As DNA, the CDR3 is TGTGCCACCAGCAGCACAGGGTTGAGCACCGGGGAGCTGTTTTTT. It translates to CATSSTGLSTGELFF.

A note on this clonotype: Just one base apart from a much larger clone, this may be a read error. The genes are TRBV4-2 and TRBJ2-3; 10 positions agree with TRBD2. CDR1 is LGHNA, CDR2 YNFKEQ, per germline. V lost 8 bases, J lost 0 bases, and 8 bases stayed unmatched. The CDR3 is 16 residues long. The chain's CDR3 is CASGLGLADSTDTQYF. CDR3 DNA sequence: TGTGCCAGCGGCCTAGGACTAGCGGATAGCACAGATACGCAGTATTTT.

This clonotype came up many times. The V call is TRBV29-1, the J call TRBJ1-2; the match to TRBD1 covers 7 bases. Trimming at V came to 3 bases and at J to 5 bases, leaving 3 bases not matched to a gene. The CDR3 extends over 12 amino acids. Per the germline V gene, CDR1 is SQVTM and CDR2 is ANQGSEA. Written as DNA, the CDR3 is TGCAGCGTTGATACAGGGGAATATGGCTACACCTTC. It codes for CSVDTGEYGYTF.

This clonotype was counted only a few times. The V and J genes are TRBV5-1 and TRBJ2-2; 9 bases are shared with TRBD1. J was trimmed by 3 bases and V by 2 bases; bases with no gene match: 2. Germline V gene lookup returns CDR1 SGHRS and CDR2 YFSETQ. The CDR3 runs to 15 residues. CDR3 nucleotides: TGCGCCAGCAGCTTAAGGACAGGGGACACCGGGGAGCTGTTTTTT. Encoded protein: CASSLRTGDTGELFF.

There are many counts of this clonotype. The chain uses TRBV12-3 or TRBV12-4 and TRBJ2-3; D is ambiguous. The CDR3 is made up of 13 amino acids. V was pared by 3 bases and J by 6 bases, with 10 bases between. CDR3: CASSFWRPDTQYF. The CDR3 bases are TGTGCCAGCAGTTTCTGGCGGCCGGATACGCAGTATTTT.

This clonotype occurred once. Being one base from a much bigger clone, this may be a read error. The rearrangement uses TRBV7-8 and TRBJ2-7; the D call may be TRBD1 or TRBD2 (5 bases each). Trimming took off 6 bases at V and 7 bases at J, with 19 bases between the two ends. Germline loops: CDR1 SGHVS, CDR2 FQNEAQ. This CDR3 has 14 amino acids. The CDR3 coding sequence is TGTGCCAGCAGGGATCGGGGACGGTCAAGGGAGCAGTACTTC. It is translated as CASRDRGRSREQYF.

Points on this clonotype: A much larger clone is a single base away; this may be a read error. This chain uses TRBV28 with TRBJ2-5; TRBD2 matches 7 bases. Trimming took 7 bases from V and 7 from J; bases not matched to a gene: 3. The CDR3 is 11 residues long. CDR1 and CDR2 (germline): MDHEN, SYDVKM. CDR3 coding DNA: TGTGCCAGCACGAAGCGGGGGACCCAGTACTTC. Its protein is CASTKRGTQYF.

In this sample, this clonotype turned up many times. The genes are TRBV7-9 and TRBJ2-1, with D possibly being TRBD1 or TRBD2 (5 bases each). CDR3 length equals 12 residues. The germline gives CDR1 SEHNR, CDR2 FQNEAQ (reference sequence). The DNA for the CDR3 is TGTGCGGCCGGGACCGAGGGCAATGAGCAGTTCTTC. This sequence encodes CAAGTEGNEQFF.

This clonotype was seen many times. This rearrangement joins TRBV6-5 to TRBJ1-6; D is ambiguous. This CDR3 has 19 residues. Germline CDR1 and CDR2: MNHEY and SVGAGI. The ends were cut back, 5 bases at V and 9 bases at J, with 29 bases in the middle. In nucleotides, the CDR3 is TGTGCCAGCAGTGCCCTCAATCGCTCGGGTCAATTGCGACTTTCACCCCTCCACTTT. Protein: CASSALNRSGQLRLSPLHF.

This clonotype was found many times. J is TRBJ1-1 and V is TRBV20-1, with D perhaps TRBD1 (6 bases). The CDR3 spans 16 residues. Germline V gives CDR1 DFQATT, CDR2 SNEGSKA (reference sequence). The ends were cut back, 1 base at V and 1 base at J, with 16 bases in the middle. The DNA for the CDR3 is TGCAGTGCTAGAGGGAGGCACGGGACAAGGAACACTGAAGCTTTCTTT. Amino acids: CSARGRHGTRNTEAFF.

This clonotype was observed many times. J is TRBJ2-7 and V is TRBV20-1, with 9 bases that match TRBD1. The J segment lost 9 bases and the V segment lost 6 bases, leaving 6 bases of the junction unmatched. This CDR3 comprises 11 residues. Germline CDR1 and CDR2: DFQATT and SNEGSKA (reference sequence). CDR3 region: CSAVQGAGQYF. CDR3 nucleotide sequence: TGCAGTGCGGTACAGGGGGCCGGGCAGTACTTC.

This clonotype was counted ten times or more. The V call is TRBV20-1, the J call TRBJ2-1; 10 positions match TRBD2. The V gene's germline CDR1 is DFQATT and CDR2 SNEGSKA (reference sequence). The CDR3 runs 14 residues. The trim removed 5 bases at V and 4 bases at J, leaving 5 bases unmatched. The CDR3, as DNA: TGCAGTGCTGCCAGGACTAGCGGATACAATGAGCAGTTCTTC. Translated: CSAARTSGYNEQFF.

This clonotype was seen repeatedly, ten times or more. The V call is TRBV6-5, the J call TRBJ1-1; possible D gene TRBD1, 6 bases. CDR3 size: 15 residues. Germline V gene lookup returns CDR1 MNHEY and CDR2 SVGAGI. V was pared by 4 bases and J by 4 bases, with 16 bases between. The CDR3 DNA sequence: TGTGCCAGCAGTTCCGGGGGGGCCGGAACCACTGAAGCTTTCTTT. Amino acids: CASSSGGAGTTEAFF.

Details on this clonotype: This may stem from a read error, because a much larger clone lies one nucleotide away. The chain recombines TRBV30 with TRBJ2-7; D is possibly TRBD1 or TRBD2 (5 bases each). Looked up from germline, CDR1 is GTSNPN and CDR2 is SVGIG (reference sequence). The CDR3 runs to 14 residues. DNA of the CDR3: TGTGCCCGGAGTGTACTAATGGGGGAGTACGAGCAGTACTTC. It encodes CARSVLMGEYEQYF.

The rearrangement links TRBV27 to TRBJ1-6, with 7 nucleotides matching TRBD1. Germline loops: CDR1 MNHEY, CDR2 SMNVEV (reference sequence). This CDR3 has 17 amino acids. J was trimmed by 0 bases and V by 3 bases; bases with no gene match: 5. CDR3 region: CASSLDRLSSYNSPLHF. The CDR3 region has the DNA TGTGCCAGCAGTTTGGACAGGCTGAGCTCCTATAATTCACCCCTCCACTTT.

This clonotype was counted ten times or more. V usage is TRBV20-1 and J usage is TRBJ1-5; 8 bases fit TRBD1. The J segment lost 1 base and the V segment lost 1 base, leaving 3 bases of the junction unmatched. CDR1 and CDR2 from the germline V gene are DFQATT and SNEGSKA (reference sequence). This CDR3 has 15 amino acids. The CDR3 nucleotides read TGCAGTGCTAGAGCGAACAGGGGGAGCAATCAGCCCCAGCATTTT. This codes for CSARANRGSNQPQHF.

A few counts support this clonotype. The V gene is TRBV20-1, the J gene TRBJ2-7; D is perhaps TRBD2 (6 bases). The CDR3 extends over 14 amino acids. V lost 5 bases, J lost 0 bases, and 14 bases lay in between. Germline CDR1 DFQATT, CDR2 SNEGSKA (reference sequence). CDR3 region: CSARGTVNSYEQYF. CDR3 DNA: TGCAGTGCTCGGGGGACCGTCAACTCCTACGAGCAGTACTTC.

This clonotype was picked up many times. The rearrangement links TRBV29-1 to TRBJ2-5; D may be TRBD1 (6 bases). Trimming removed 5 bases from V and 2 bases from J, with 12 bases in between. The CDR3 sequence is 13 residues long. Germline lookup yields CDR1 SQVTM and CDR2 ANQGSEA. The CDR3 spells CSVWGPEQETQYF. The CDR3 DNA reads as TGCAGCGTTTGGGGGCCCGAACAAGAGACCCAGTACTTC.

At least ten counts were recorded for this clonotype. The V gene is TRBV13, the J gene TRBJ1-1; 11 bases fit TRBD1. The CDR3 is 13 residues long. Per the germline V gene, CDR1 is PRHDT and CDR2 is FYEKMQ (reference sequence). The V gene end was trimmed by 5 bases and the J gene end by 8 bases; junction bases not matched to a gene: 4. As DNA, the CDR3 is TGTGCCAGCAGCGCCGGGACAGGGGGGGAAGCTTTCTTT. This codes for CASSAGTGGEAFF.

This rearrangement joins TRBV3-1 to TRBJ1-2; 7 nucleotides match TRBD1. Germline V gene data show CDR1 as LGHDT and CDR2 as YNNKEL (reference sequence). The CDR3 totals 15 residues. V was pared by 5 bases and J by 6 bases, with 12 bases of the junction left unmatched. The CDR3 sequence: CASSAPDRPQNGYTF. The DNA of the CDR3 is TGTGCCAGCAGCGCTCCGGACAGGCCACAGAATGGCTACACCTTC.

This clonotype was found many times. The rearrangement uses TRBV9 and TRBJ2-1, with 10 nucleotides matching TRBD2. CDR1 and CDR2 from the germline V gene are SGDLS and YYNGEE. V gave up 0 bases and J gave up 8 bases; unmatched junction bases: 11. The CDR3 is 17 residues long. CDR3 coding DNA: TGTGCCAGCAGCGTAGCCCCGCTAGCGGGAGCGATCGATGAGCAGTTCTTC. This translates into CASSVAPLAGAIDEQFF.